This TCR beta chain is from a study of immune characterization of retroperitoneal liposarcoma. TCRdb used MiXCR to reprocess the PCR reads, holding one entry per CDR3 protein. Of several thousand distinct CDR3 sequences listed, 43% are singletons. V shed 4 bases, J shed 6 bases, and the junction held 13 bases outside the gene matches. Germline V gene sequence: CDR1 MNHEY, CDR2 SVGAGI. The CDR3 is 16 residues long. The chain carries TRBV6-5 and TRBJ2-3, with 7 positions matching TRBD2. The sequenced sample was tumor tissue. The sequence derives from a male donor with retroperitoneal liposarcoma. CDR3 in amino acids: CASSSPKWEGLDTQYF. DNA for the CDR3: TGTGCCAGCAGTTCCCCGAAGTGGGAGGGATTGGATACGCAGTATTTT.